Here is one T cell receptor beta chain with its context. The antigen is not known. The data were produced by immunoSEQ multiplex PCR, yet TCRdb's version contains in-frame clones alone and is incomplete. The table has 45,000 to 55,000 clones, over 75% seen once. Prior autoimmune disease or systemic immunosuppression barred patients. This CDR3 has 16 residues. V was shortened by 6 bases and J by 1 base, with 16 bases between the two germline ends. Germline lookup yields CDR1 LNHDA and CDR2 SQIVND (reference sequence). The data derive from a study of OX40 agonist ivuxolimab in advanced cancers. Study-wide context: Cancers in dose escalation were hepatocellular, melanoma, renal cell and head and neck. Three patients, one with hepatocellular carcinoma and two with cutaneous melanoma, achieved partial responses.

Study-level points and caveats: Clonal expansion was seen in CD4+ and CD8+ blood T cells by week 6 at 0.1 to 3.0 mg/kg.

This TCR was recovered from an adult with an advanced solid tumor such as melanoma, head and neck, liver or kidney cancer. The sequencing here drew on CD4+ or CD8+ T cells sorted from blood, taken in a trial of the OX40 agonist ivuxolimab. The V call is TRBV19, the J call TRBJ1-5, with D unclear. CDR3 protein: CASSRKVRASNQPQHF. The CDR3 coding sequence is TGTGCCAGTAGCCGAAAGGTGCGGGCCAGCAATCAGCCCCAGCATTTT.